The 31 T cell receptor beta chains listed next were all sequenced from one sample in a study of blood T cell repertoires in COVID-19. Assay: immunoSEQ multiplex PCR; the TCRdb copy retains only in-frame clones and omits some. The data show around 130,000 clones, about 81% seen once. The sequenced sample consisted of peripheral blood. Receptors originate from a woman older than 75 with acute or convalescent COVID-19.

This chain connects TRBV6-5 to TRBJ1-2; 8 bases fit TRBD1. The CDR3 spans 16 residues. Germline-derived CDR1 and CDR2 are MNHEY and SVGAGI. With 2 bases clipped from V and 4 bases from J, the junction kept 9 bases outside the gene matches. The DNA of the CDR3 is TGTGCCAGCAGTTACGACAGGGGTCGTTCTGCCTATGGCTACACCTTC. Its protein product is CASSYDRGRSAYGYTF.

The chain uses TRBV19 and TRBJ1-1; possible D gene TRBD1, 5 bases. The germline V gene encodes CDR1 LNHDA and CDR2 SQIVND (reference sequence). The V end lost 6 bases, the J end lost 6 bases, and 14 bases lay between the germline ends. There are 13 residues in the CDR3. The CDR3 protein is CASRVQGTPEAFF. The CDR3 nucleotides are TGTGCCAGTAGGGTCCAGGGAACCCCTGAAGCTTTCTTT.

The rearrangement uses TRBV29-1 and TRBJ1-2, with TRBD1 matching over 10 bases. Germline CDR1 reads SQVTM; CDR2 reads ANQGSEA. V gave up 4 bases and J gave up 8 bases; unmatched junction bases: 4. The CDR3 totals 12 residues. The CDR3 nucleotides are TGCAGCGTTGGACAGGGGGCGGGAGGCTACACCTTC. Translation: CSVGQGAGGYTF.

This clone has just a few counts. This chain uses TRBV15 with TRBJ1-5; the match to TRBD1 covers 7 bases. J was trimmed by 7 bases and V by 5 bases; bases with no gene match: 8. The germline V gene has CDR1 LNHNV and CDR2 YYDKDF (reference sequence). This CDR3 is built from 14 residues. The CDR3 coding sequence is TGTGCCACCAGCCCCCTCGGCAGGGGGCAGCCCCAGCATTTT. It specifies CATSPLGRGQPQHF.

This clone showed up just a few times. The rearrangement joins TRBV3-1 (or the pseudogene TRBV3-2) to TRBJ1-4; 7 nucleotides match TRBD1. Germline values: CDR1 LGHDT, CDR2 YNNKEL (reference sequence). This CDR3 has 15 amino acids. The junction had 12 bases not matched to a gene; V was cut back by 6 bases and J by 8 bases. The CDR3 region is CASRGRGAYGEKLFF. DNA for the CDR3: TGTGCCAGCAGGGGCAGGGGGGCCTATGGGGAAAAACTGTTTTTT.

This clone was found once. V is TRBV12-3 or TRBV12-4 and J is TRBJ1-1, with 7 bases that match TRBD1. CDR3 length: 13 amino acids. V lost 6 bases, J lost 5 bases, and 6 bases stayed unmatched. CDR3 loop: CASSTTGRTEAFF. The DNA of the CDR3 is TGTGCCAGCAGCACGACAGGGAGGACTGAAGCTTTCTTT.

As regards this clone: The sample contains more than one DNA sequence encoding this CDR3. The chain has TRBV5-5 and TRBJ1-5; 8 bases fit TRBD1. Germline V gene data show CDR1 as SGHKS and CDR2 as YYEKEE (reference sequence). V shed 4 bases, J shed 1 base, and the junction held 1 base outside the gene matches. This CDR3 has 14 residues. CDR3 bases: TGTGCCAGCAGCCGGACAGGGAGCAATCAGCCCCAGCATTTT. Its translation is CASSRTGSNQPQHF.

This clone was counted a single time. V is TRBV4-3 and J is TRBJ1-3; D ambiguous. Germline assignment: CDR1 LGHNA and CDR2 YSLEER. This CDR3 contains 17 residues. V lost 1 base to trimming and J lost 4 bases, with 17 bases between them. CDR3 in DNA: TGCGCCAGCAGCCAAGCCACCAGGTCGTCGCCCGGAAACACCATATATTTT. Translating it yields CASSQATRSSPGNTIYF.

Concerning this clone itself: The sample carries other DNA sequences with the same CDR3. CDR3 nucleotides: TGCAGTGCTCGACAGGGCTATGGCTACACCTTC. It codes for CSARQGYGYTF. The chain employs TRBV20-1 and TRBJ1-2, with 7 positions matching TRBD1. CDR3 size: 11 residues. Germline trimming cut 5 bases from V and 4 bases from J; bases unmatched to any gene: 1. Germline V gives CDR1 DFQATT, CDR2 SNEGSKA (reference sequence).

The chain joins TRBV3-1 (or the pseudogene TRBV3-2) to TRBJ1-3; D call uncertain. Germline V CDR1 and CDR2: LGHDT, YNNKEL (reference sequence). This CDR3 contains 13 residues. Trimming pared 6 bases from V and 4 bases from J, leaving 10 bases between. CDR3 in DNA: TGTGCCAGCAGGATCTCGGGAGGAAACACCATATATTTT. Amino acids: CASRISGGNTIYF.

The chain links TRBV27 to TRBJ1-4; 7 positions agree with TRBD1. The length of the CDR3 is 16 residues. V lost 3 bases to trimming and J lost 8 bases; unmatched junction nucleotides: 12. Germline loops: CDR1 MNHEY, CDR2 SMNVEV (reference sequence). The CDR3 DNA reads as TGTGCCAGCAGTTTGACCCGGGGCAGGGGGAGAGAAAAACTGTTTTTT. Protein product: CASSLTRGRGREKLFF.

The chain employs TRBV5-6 and TRBJ2-7, with D maybe TRBD2 (6 bases). The CDR3 has 12 residues. V lost 3 bases, J lost 4 bases, and 8 bases lay in between. Per germline, CDR1 SGHDT and CDR2 YYEEEE. The DNA for the CDR3 is TGTGCCAGCAGCTGGGGACTTTACGAGCAGTACTTC. This sequence encodes CASSWGLYEQYF.

The chain is built from TRBV6-2 or TRBV6-3 and TRBJ2-7; D call uncertain. The CDR3 loop spans 12 amino acids. Germline V gene data show CDR1 as MNHEY and CDR2 as SVGEGT. Trimming removed 5 bases from V and 1 base from J, with 6 bases in between. The DNA of the CDR3 is TGTGCCAGCAGTCCCATTTCCTACGAGCAGTACTTC. Translated, it gives CASSPISYEQYF.

The chain combines TRBV5-1 with TRBJ1-6; a possible D gene is TRBD1 (5 bases). This CDR3 has 16 amino acids. Germline V gene data show CDR1 as SGHRS and CDR2 as YFSETQ. Trimming left V 2 bases short and J 5 bases short, with 14 bases between. The CDR3 loop reads CASSFGQGSNNSPLHF. As DNA, the CDR3 is TGCGCCAGCAGCTTCGGCCAGGGCTCAAATAATTCACCCCTCCACTTT. Drawing the rest from reference TRBV5-1 and TRBJ1-6, the complete variable domain is KAGVTQTPRYLIKTRGQQVTLSCSPISGHRSVSWYQQTPGQGLQFLFEYFSETQRNKGNFPGRFSGRQFSNSRSEMNVSTLELGDSALYLCASSFGQGSNNSPLHFGNGTRLTVT.

The chain is built from TRBV11-2 and TRBJ2-7; the match to TRBD2 covers 9 bases. The CDR3 is 15 residues long. CDR1 and CDR2 (germline): SGHAT, FQNNGV. V trimming: 5 bases; J trimming: 7 bases; junction bases outside the gene matches: 12. DNA of the CDR3: TGTGCCAGCAGCCCTTTGGTAAGCGGGAGGCGGGAGCAGTACTTC. Its translation is CASSPLVSGRREQYF. Full variable domain (missing parts from reference TRBV11-2 and TRBJ2-7): EAGVAQSPRYKIIEKRQSVAFWCNPISGHATLYWYQQILGQGPKLLIQFQNNGVVDDSQLPKDRFSAERLKGVDSTLKIQPAKLEDSAVYLCASSPLVSGRREQYFGPGTRLTVT.

The chain links TRBV6-5 to TRBJ2-3, with 12 bases identical to TRBD2. J gave up 6 bases and V 5 bases, and 3 bases lay outside the gene matches. Germline values: CDR1 MNHEY, CDR2 SVGAGI. The CDR3 runs 14 residues. DNA of the CDR3: TGTGCCAGCAGTCCGGGACTAGCGGGTGATACGCAGTATTTT. It is translated as CASSPGLAGDTQYF.

V usage is TRBV2 and J usage is TRBJ1-5; D remains unclear. The CDR3 has 13 residues. With 8 bases removed from V and 9 bases from J, the gap between germline ends came to 17 bases. CDR1 SNHLY and CDR2 FYNNEI come from the germline V gene. The CDR3 region is CASPGAPFGPQHF. For the CDR3, the DNA is TGTGCCAGCCCGGGAGCACCCTTTGGGCCCCAGCATTTT.

This sequence joins TRBV5-1 and TRBJ2-2; TRBD1 matches 7 bases. This CDR3 contains 15 residues. After removal of 2 bases from V and 3 bases from J, the junction contained 4 bases not matched to a gene. Germline V gene sequence: CDR1 SGHRS, CDR2 YFSETQ. The CDR3 protein is CASSFRQGDTGELFF. CDR3 in DNA: TGCGCCAGCAGCTTTCGACAGGGCGACACCGGGGAGCTGTTTTTT.

This chain links TRBV19 with TRBJ2-3, with TRBD2 identical over 14 bases. The CDR3 has 18 amino acids. Trimming at V came to 3 bases and at J to 3 bases, leaving 8 bases not matched to a gene. Germline CDR1 is LNHDA and CDR2 is SQIVND (reference sequence). The CDR3 reads CASSILSGTSGGTDTQYF. CDR3 in DNA: TGTGCCAGTAGTATCCTTTCCGGGACTAGCGGGGGAACAGATACGCAGTATTTT. Variable domain in full (rest from reference TRBV19 and TRBJ2-3): DGGITQSPKYLFRKEGQNVTLSCEQNLNHDAMYWYRQDPGQGLRLIYYSQIVNDFQKGDIAEGYSVSREKKESFPLTVTSAQKNPTAFYLCASSILSGTSGGTDTQYFGPGTRLTVL.

The genes are TRBV18 and TRBJ1-1, with TRBD1 as a possible D gene (5 bases). Germline assignment: CDR1 KGHSH and CDR2 LQKENI. V was shortened by 5 bases and J by 8 bases, with 12 bases between the two germline ends. The CDR3 length is 12 residues. The CDR3, as DNA: TGTGCCAGCTCAGCGGGACTACCAGAAGCTTTCTTT. It yields the protein CASSAGLPEAFF.

This chain connects TRBV5-1 to TRBJ1-2, with D perhaps TRBD1 (5 bases). CDR3 length equals 13 residues. The V gene lost 0 bases and the J gene lost 7 bases, with 10 bases spanning the gap. Germline CDR1 and CDR2: SGHRS and YFSETQ. In nucleotides, the CDR3 is TGCGCCAGCAGCTTGGGGCAGGGTCGTGGCTACACCTTC. It is translated as CASSLGQGRGYTF.

This CDR3 is CASSGLAGGIETQYF. In DNA form, the CDR3 reads TGTGCCAGCAGCGGACTAGCGGGAGGGATAGAGACCCAGTACTTC. The J gene is TRBJ2-5, the V gene TRBV7-9; 15 bases agree with TRBD2. With V trimmed by 5 bases and J by 4 bases, 2 bases remained unmatched. Germline V gene data show CDR1 as SEHNR and CDR2 as FQNEAQ (reference sequence). The CDR3 loop spans 15 amino acids.

The CDR3: CASSPGRTNEKLFF. For the CDR3, the DNA is TGTGCCAGCAGTCCCGGCAGGACTAATGAAAAACTGTTTTTT. J is TRBJ1-4 and V is TRBV7-6; D not resolved. V was trimmed by 6 bases and J by 2 bases, leaving 10 bases between them. The CDR3 covers 14 residues. The germline CDR1 and CDR2 sequences are SGHVS and FNYEAQ. Full variable domain (missing parts from reference TRBV7-6 and TRBJ1-4): GAGVSQSPRYKVTKRGQDVALRCDPISGHVSLYWYRQALGQGPEFLTYFNYEAQQDKSGLPNDRFSAERPEGSISTLTIQRTEQRDSAMYRCASSPGRTNEKLFFGSGTQLSVL.

The V call is TRBV7-2, the J call TRBJ1-1, with D possibly matching TRBD1 (6 bases). Germline V gene data show CDR1 as SGHTA and CDR2 as FQGNSA. This CDR3 comprises 15 residues. V lost 5 bases and J 0 bases, leaving 13 bases between the germline ends. CDR3 amino acids: CASSRRGPMNTEAFF. CDR3 nucleotides: TGTGCCAGCAGCCGCAGGGGACCCATGAACACTGAAGCTTTCTTT.

This clone has just a few counts. The V call is TRBV21-1, the J call TRBJ1-1; the table's D call of TRBD1 was not tested on the DNA. TRBV21-1 is designated a pseudogene. This CDR3 contains 18 residues. The CDR3 DNA reads TGTGCCAGCAGCAATCCCCCGGGACAGGGGGCTTTGAACACTGAAGCTTTCTTT. Protein sequence: CASSNPPGQGALNTEAFF.

The chain employs TRBV30 and TRBJ1-4; D uncertain. The V end lost 2 bases, the J end lost 8 bases, and 12 bases lay between the germline ends. The CDR3 runs 13 residues. CDR1 is GTSNPN, CDR2 SVGIG, per germline (reference sequence). For the CDR3, the DNA is TGTGCCTGGAGTAGGAACAGCGGGGAAAAACTGTTTTTT. It codes for CAWSRNSGEKLFF.

The chain recombines TRBV4-1 with TRBJ2-1, with D maybe TRBD2 (5 bases). Germline loops: CDR1 MGHRA, CDR2 YSYEKL. Trimming left V 5 bases short and J 6 bases short, with 14 bases between. The CDR3 has 14 residues. The chain's CDR3 is CASSWSGRGNEQFF. The CDR3 coding sequence is TGCGCCAGCAGCTGGAGCGGACGCGGCAATGAGCAGTTCTTC.

This chain joins TRBV6-1 and TRBJ1-1, with a weak D call TRBD1 (6 bases). V lost 2 bases and J lost 11, with 12 bases in between. Germline assignment: CDR1 MNHNS and CDR2 SASEGT. The CDR3 has 12 amino acids. The chain's CDR3 is CASSEWGQLAFF. Written as DNA, the CDR3 is TGTGCCAGCAGTGAATGGGGGCAGTTGGCTTTCTTT.

The chain uses TRBV30 and TRBJ1-5; 9 nucleotides match TRBD1. The CDR3 loop spans 14 amino acids. Trimming cost V 4 bases and J 6 bases; bases outside gene matches: 7. Germline CDR1 reads GTSNPN; CDR2 reads SVGIG (reference sequence). CDR3 DNA: TGTGCCTGGACATCACAGGGGGCAGGTCAGCCCCAGCATTTT. It codes for CAWTSQGAGQPQHF.

The rearrangement uses TRBV7-9 and TRBJ2-7; maybe TRBD1 (5 bases). Germline V gene sequence: CDR1 SEHNR, CDR2 FQNEAQ (reference sequence). Trimming shortened V by 5 bases and J by 6 bases, and 20 bases separated the two germline ends. The CDR3 consists of 15 residues. CDR3 sequence (DNA): TGTGCCAGCAGCCCTACAGAGTCAACAGGCGTCGAGCAGTACTTC. It translates to CASSPTESTGVEQYF.

V is TRBV5-1 and J is TRBJ1-5, with a possible D match to TRBD1 (5 bases). The length of the CDR3 is 13 residues. V lost 0 bases, J lost 7 bases, and 8 bases lay in between. CDR1 and CDR2 from the germline V gene are SGHRS and YFSETQ. In DNA form, the CDR3 reads TGCGCCAGCAGCTTGGTGGGGCGGCAGCCCCAGCATTTT. Translation: CASSLVGRQPQHF.